The next 9 T cell receptor beta chains were all read from a single sample in a study of shared clonotypes between healthy human individuals. The protocol was immunoSEQ multiplex PCR, while the TCRdb copy is restricted to in-frame clones and leaves out a portion. The sample lists roughly 2.5 million clones; approximately 92% were seen once. The sample taken for sequencing was naive CD4+ T cells sorted from blood. The subset denotes: CD45RA+ positively selected. Every receptor here comes from a man aged 18 to 35 in good health.

This chain uses TRBV6-5 with TRBJ2-2; TRBD1 matches 7 bases. The CDR3 totals 14 residues. Germline V gives CDR1 MNHEY, CDR2 SVGAGI. The J segment lost 1 base and the V segment lost 7 bases, leaving 3 bases of the junction unmatched. For the CDR3, the DNA is TGTGCCAGCAACCGGGACAGGAACACCGGGGAGCTGTTTTTT. Its translation is CASNRDRNTGELFF.

V and J are TRBV2 and TRBJ2-1, with TRBD2 matching over 14 bases. This CDR3 spans 15 amino acids. The germline V gene has CDR1 SNHLY and CDR2 FYNNEI. The V segment lost 4 bases and the J segment 9 bases; nucleotides outside the gene matches: 5. CDR3 loop: CASSGLAGGLSEQFF. In DNA, the CDR3 is TGTGCCAGCAGTGGACTAGCGGGGGGGCTTAGTGAGCAGTTCTTC.

The rearrangement joins TRBV6-1 to TRBJ1-1, with a weak D call TRBD1 (5 bases). V shed 4 bases and J shed 1 base, with 13 bases lying between them. The CDR3 is 15 residues long. CDR1 MNHNS and CDR2 SASEGT come from the germline V gene. The DNA of the CDR3 is TGTGCCAGCAGTGTTCTCGGGGGTGCGAACACTGAAGCTTTCTTT. Translating it yields CASSVLGGANTEAFF.

The rearrangement uses TRBV25-1 and TRBJ1-6; a possible D gene is TRBD1 (5 bases). CDR3 size: 14 residues. The V gene lost 4 bases and the J gene lost 7 bases, with 11 bases spanning the gap. Germline loops: CDR1 MGHDK, CDR2 SYGVNS. The CDR3 sequence is CASSVGTRNSPLHF. For the CDR3, the DNA is TGTGCCAGCAGTGTCGGGACGAGGAATTCACCCCTCCACTTT.

This clone was found once. The chain carries TRBV7-2 and TRBJ2-1; D perhaps matches TRBD1 (6 bases). The V gene lost 4 bases and the J gene lost 6 bases, with 7 bases spanning the gap. Per the germline V gene, CDR1 is SGHTA and CDR2 is FQGNSA. The CDR3 length is 12 residues. The DNA for the CDR3 is TGTGCCAGCAGCTACAGGGCCAATGAGCAGTTCTTC. Residues: CASSYRANEQFF. The whole variable domain, remainder taken from reference TRBV7-2 and TRBJ2-1, is GAGVSQSPSNKVTEKGKDVELRCDPISGHTALYWYRQSLGQGLEFLIYFQGNSAPDKSGLPSDRFSAERTGGSVSTLTIQRTQQEDSAVYLCASSYRANEQFFGPGTRLTVL.

As for this clone: The same CDR3 arises from other DNA sequences in this sample as well. The chain recombines TRBV7-9 with TRBJ2-7; D remains ambiguous. The V gene's germline CDR1 is SEHNR and CDR2 FQNEAQ (reference sequence). The CDR3 length is 10 residues. V shed 8 bases and J shed 5 bases, with 7 bases lying between them. CDR3 loop: CASAGDEQYF. The CDR3 DNA is TGTGCCAGCGCTGGCGACGAGCAGTACTTC.

V and J are TRBV19 and TRBJ2-2; 8 bases match TRBD1. V dropped 6 bases and J dropped 1; count of bases not matched to a gene: 13. The CDR3 runs 18 residues. Germline CDR1 and CDR2: LNHDA and SQIVND (reference sequence). The CDR3 loop reads CASRRDTSGTGNTGELFF. The CDR3 DNA follows: TGTGCCAGTAGGAGAGATACTTCCGGGACAGGGAACACCGGGGAGCTGTTTTTT.

Worth noting for this clone: The same CDR3 arises from other DNA sequences in this sample as well. This sequence joins TRBV5-1 and TRBJ2-3, with a weak D call TRBD2 (6 bases). CDR1 is SGHRS, CDR2 YFSETQ, per germline. Trimming removed 0 bases at V and 0 bases at J, with 11 bases between. CDR3 length: 16 residues. The CDR3 coding sequence is TGCGCCAGCAGCTTGGATGGGGGGAGAAGCACAGATACGCAGTATTTT. Protein sequence: CASSLDGGRSTDTQYF. The variable domain in full, with the rest retrieved from reference TRBV5-1 and TRBJ2-3, is KAGVTQTPRYLIKTRGQQVTLSCSPISGHRSVSWYQQTPGQGLQFLFEYFSETQRNKGNFPGRFSGRQFSNSRSEMNVSTLELGDSALYLCASSLDGGRSTDTQYFGPGTRLTVL.

A word on this clone: The sample holds other DNA sequences that translate to the same CDR3. The chain uses TRBV5-1 and TRBJ1-1; no clear D gene. The germline gives CDR1 SGHRS, CDR2 YFSETQ. Deletions cut 0 bases from V and 1 base from J, with 7 bases between. CDR3 length equals 14 residues. This CDR3 is CASSLGTENTEAFF. The CDR3 DNA is TGCGCCAGCAGCTTGGGGACCGAGAACACTGAAGCTTTCTTT.